The text below deals with one TCR beta chain. Its cognate antigen has yet to be identified. No per-base quality is available; no much larger clone lies one base away. This sample was taken from a study of blood T cell repertoires in COVID-19 (dated by TCRdb to the early 2020s). Background on the whole study: Collaborator samples came from the United States, Italy and Spain and covered acute and convalescent phases of COVID-19. Where available, HLA class I and class II types were obtained from metadata supplied by the sample provider rather than from assay-based typing. A freely available public database, intended as a resource for researchers studying the immune response to SARS-CoV-2, is where the repertoires were released. The prospective study material was composed of cDNA or gDNA derived from T cells, B-cell-depleted T cells, or PBMCs. The dataset comprised deeply sampled blood TCRbeta repertoires from subjects exposed to, actively infected with, or recovered from COVID-19. The samples were drawn from the first 160 participants of the ongoing ImmuneRACE study and from 1,200 or so subjects provided by 6 global collaborators. The sample metadata nearly always contained a de-identified subject ID, COVID-19 status, age in years and sex. General conclusions and limits of the study: Clinical and demographic metadata were provided uncurated, with the amount varying by source and participant.

Whole blood was collected in K2EDTA tubes by collaborating institutions according to the institutions' own protocols. Collaborator samples were shipped for TCRbeta analysis as frozen whole blood, isolated PBMCs, or DNA extracted from either sample type. Including the terminal cysteine and phenylalanine, the CDR3 comprises 16 residues. The kept DNA is CDR3 alone, 48 bases in frame from the first base. CDR1 SEHNR and CDR2 FQNEAQ were looked up in the germline V gene (reference sequence). Trimming at the junction amounts to 3 bases on V and 2 bases on J, and the germline ends lie 17 bases apart. TCRbeta CDR3 regions were amplified from genomic DNA by means of the immunoSEQ Assay, a bias-controlled multiplex PCR. Per the authors' processing: The number of nucleated cells in each sample was estimated by amplification of reference gene primers within the assay. Sequence reads were collapsed and filtered to measure the absolute abundance of every unique TCRbeta CDR3 rearrangement. Productive Simpson clonality was computed per sample as the square root of Simpson's diversity index over productive rearrangements. TCRdb carries this immuneACCESS record with in-frame sequences only. Its versions omit some clonotypes, under half of them owing to an unresolved V gene in the studies checked, with the rest unexplained. That table furnishes V, J and clone size, whereas the DNA furnished D and trimming. The sample records roughly 500,000 clones, 80% to 90% of which are singletons. The top ten constitute approximately 3.2% of the sample.

Here the chain combines TRBV7-9 and TRBJ2-7; tentative D gene TRBD1, with 5 bases matching. The sample taken for sequencing was peripheral blood. The TCR comes from a human donor in a cohort sampled during active COVID-19. CDR3 protein: CASSFNPPRAAYEQYF. In nucleotide form, the sequence is TGTGCCAGCAGCTTTAACCCTCCCAGGGCAGCCTACGAGCAGTACTTC.